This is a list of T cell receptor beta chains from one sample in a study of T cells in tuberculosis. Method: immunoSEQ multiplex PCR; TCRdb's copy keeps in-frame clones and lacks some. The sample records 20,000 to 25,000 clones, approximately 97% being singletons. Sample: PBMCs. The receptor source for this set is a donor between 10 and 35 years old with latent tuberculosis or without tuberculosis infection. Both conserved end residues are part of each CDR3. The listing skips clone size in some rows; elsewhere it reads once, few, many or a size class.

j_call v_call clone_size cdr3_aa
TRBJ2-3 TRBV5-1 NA CASSGEQGRKYF
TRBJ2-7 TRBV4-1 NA CASSHPRGGKDEQYF
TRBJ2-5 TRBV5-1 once CASAGRGAEGETQYF
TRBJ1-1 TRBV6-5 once CASSADRGRVTEAFF
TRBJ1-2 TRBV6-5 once CASSYSVEAYGYTF
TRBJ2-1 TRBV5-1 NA CASSSPPAASSYNEQFF
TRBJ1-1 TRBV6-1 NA CASSGLRAKVTEAFF
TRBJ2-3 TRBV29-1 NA CSARDRGIVDTQYF
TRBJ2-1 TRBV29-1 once CSVEGLPGGWNEQFF
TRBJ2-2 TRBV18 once CASSLGTGDTGELFF
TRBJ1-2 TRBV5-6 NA CASSLDPSTRPYGYTF
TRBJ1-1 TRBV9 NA CASSPTGPELTEAFF
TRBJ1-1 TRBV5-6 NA CASSPGTDPEAFF
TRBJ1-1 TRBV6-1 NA CASSELTGIAEAFF
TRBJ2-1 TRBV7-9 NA CASTGRILANNNEQFF
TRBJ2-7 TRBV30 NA CAARDRGREQYF
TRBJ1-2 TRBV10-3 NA CAISESSSRVGEGYTF
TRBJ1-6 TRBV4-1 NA CASSDISARSGIYNSPLHF
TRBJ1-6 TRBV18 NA CASSPGVSYNSPLHF
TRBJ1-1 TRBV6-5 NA CASSTDRDARTEAFF
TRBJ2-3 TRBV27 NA CASRPGGTQYF
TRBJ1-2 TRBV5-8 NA CASSPLGTVYGYTF
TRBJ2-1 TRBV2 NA CASWGTGNNEQFF
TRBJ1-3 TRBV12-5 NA CASGLPGTSGNTIYF
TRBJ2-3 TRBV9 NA CASSATGSQGTDTQYF
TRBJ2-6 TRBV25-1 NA CASRGIQGGNPGANVLTF
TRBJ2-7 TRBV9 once CASSPGEGHSYEQYF
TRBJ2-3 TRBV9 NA CASSAGEVDTQYF
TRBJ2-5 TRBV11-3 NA CASKPGQGVLEGQETQYF